This TCR beta chain originates from a study of blood T cell repertoires in COVID-19. TCRdb's table, derived via immunoSEQ multiplex PCR, lists solely in-frame clones and lacks some. The sample records around 330,000 clones, 75% to 90% being singletons. With 0 bases clipped from V and 0 bases from J, the junction kept 5 bases outside the gene matches. The CDR3 has 16 residues. CDR1 and CDR2 from the germline V gene are SGDLS and YYNGEE. The rearrangement uses TRBV9 and TRBJ1-1, with 7 bases fitting TRBD1. The sequencing input was PBMCs or T cells enriched from blood (not recorded which). The TCR originated in a woman in her twenties or thirties who had been exposed to COVID-19. The CDR3 DNA follows: TGTGCCAGCAGCGTAGGAGGGGGCGCGGTGAACACTGAAGCTTTCTTT. Translating it yields CASSVGGGAVNTEAFF.